This T cell receptor beta chain was profiled in a study of CD8+ T cells in alopecia areata (dated by TCRdb to 2016 to 2019). About the investigation overall: The treated patients, all with moderate-to-severe alopecia areata, were enrolled in an open-label pilot trial of oral tofacitinib given at 5 to 10 mg twice daily. Patients received tofacitinib for 6 to 18 months and were then followed off drug for 6 months to check for delayed response and recurrence. For the treated patients, the SALT score, which quantifies what percentage of scalp surface area is affected, served as the measure of disease severity. To study T cell clonal expansion in alopecia areata, the researchers applied high-throughput TCRbeta sequencing to both the C3H/HeJ mouse model and human patients. Scalp tissue and sorted CD4+ and CD8+ peripheral blood T cells from patchy and totalis/universalis alopecia areata patients and from healthy controls were covered by human TCRbeta sequencing. Tofacitinib-treated patients had biopsies at baseline and at 4 and 24 weeks of treatment, with a later scalp biopsy in several patients. Scalp clonality was compared across normal scalp (n=4), patchy alopecia areata scalp (n=8), and alopecia totalis/universalis scalp (n=8). RNA came from the PAXgene miRNA kit for fixed scalp, the miRNeasy kit for PBMCs, and the RNeasy kit for mouse skin. TCRbeta CDR3 regions were amplified by immunoSEQ multiplex PCR using 35 Vbeta forward and 13 Jbeta reverse primers. The paper as a whole reports these results and caveats: Lesional scalp, especially in alopecia totalis/universalis, showed higher clonality and more expanded CD8+ clones than normal scalp, suggesting antigenic drive. Scalp clonality and the number of expanded CD8+ clones among the top 100 scalp clones were significantly decreased by tofacitinib. Because the treated cohort was small and had just a single nonresponder, larger studies are needed to establish links between baseline CD8+ expansion and response. Shared TCR sequences between patients were less evident than in mice, which may be partly attributable to HLA diversity in the patient population. During tofacitinib treatment, many expanded lesional clones remained in scalp and blood, and this persistence may partly explain relapse after treatment is stopped. Unlike mouse skin, where gammadelta T cells dominate, normal human skin contains resident alphabeta T cells that get sequenced too, which complicates analysis of the scalp TCR repertoire.

The time point label corresponds to: about 5 months on oral tofacitinib. This specimen's treatment or condition label, per the study, means: oral pan-JAK inhibitor, 5-10 mg twice daily. From alopecia areata patients, peripheral blood was collected along with lesional scalp punch biopsies. After PBMCs were isolated by density centrifugation and stained for CD3, CD4 and CD8, a FACSAria was used to sort CD4+ and CD8+ T cells. A few counts support this clone. Its target antigen remains unknown. One base away there is no much larger clone; base qualities are not given. The CDR3 runs 16 residues from the cysteine to the phenylalanine. Only the CDR3 part of the read is kept: 48 bases, read in frame from the first base. From V the trimming removes 5 bases and from J it removes 6 bases, while the gene matches leave 8 bases of the junction unaccounted for. The germline V gene (reference sequence) specifies LNHDA as CDR1 and SQIVND as CDR2.

The protocol used for the library was the immunoSEQ multiplex PCR assay. For TCR sequencing, RNA was extracted from every sample and reverse transcribed into cDNA to serve as template. SuperScript III was used to make first-strand cDNA, primed with a 2:1 mix of oligo-dT and random hexamers. A synthetic immune receptor repertoire was used to measure amplification bias, and any remaining bias was corrected computationally. The authors' analysis ran thus. After raw reads were preprocessed to remove errors, the CDR3 was defined following IMGT conventions as running from the conserved cysteine to phenylalanine. Clonality was calculated as 1 minus Shannon entropy normalized by log2 of the number of productive unique TCRs. Scalp TCRbeta sequences were cross-referenced with sorted blood CD4 and CD8 repertoires so that the CD4 or CD8 identity of scalp clones could be inferred. TCRdb limited this immuneACCESS table to in-frame rearrangements with V and J called. A share of clones is missing; checked studies link under half to unresolved V genes, and the rest is unexplained. D and trimming come from the DNA, and the V and J calls and clone size come from that table. The sample data list roughly 200,000 clones, and roughly 50% of these were observed just once. Roughly a tenth of the sample belongs to the ten largest clones.

The chain joins TRBV19 to TRBJ2-1; 12 bases in between match TRBD2. The sample here was CD8+ T cells sorted from blood, taken at week 24, from a patient treated with tofacitinib. The TCR was taken from a human donor with alopecia areata. The DNA sequence is TGTGCCAGTAGTTCACCTAGCGGGGGGGCATCCAATGAGCAGTTCTTC. It translates as CASSSPSGGASNEQFF.